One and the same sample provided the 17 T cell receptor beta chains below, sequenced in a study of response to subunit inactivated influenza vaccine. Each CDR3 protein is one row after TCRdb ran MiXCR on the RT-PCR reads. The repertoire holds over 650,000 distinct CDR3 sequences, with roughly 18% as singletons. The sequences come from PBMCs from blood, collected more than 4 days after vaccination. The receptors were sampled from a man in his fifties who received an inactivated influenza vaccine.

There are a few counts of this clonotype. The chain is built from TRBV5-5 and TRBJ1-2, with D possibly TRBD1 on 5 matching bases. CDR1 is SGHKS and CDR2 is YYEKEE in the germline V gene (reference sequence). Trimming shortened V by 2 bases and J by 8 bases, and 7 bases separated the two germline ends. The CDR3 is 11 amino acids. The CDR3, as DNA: TGTGCCAGCAGCTTTCGGGACGGCTACACCTTC. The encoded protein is CASSFRDGYTF.

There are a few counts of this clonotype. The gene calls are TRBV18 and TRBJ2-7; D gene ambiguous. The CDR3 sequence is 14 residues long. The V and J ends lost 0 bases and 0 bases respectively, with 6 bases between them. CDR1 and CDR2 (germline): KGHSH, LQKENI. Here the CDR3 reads CASSPPQVSYEQYF. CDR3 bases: TGTGCCAGCTCACCACCCCAGGTCTCCTACGAGCAGTACTTC.

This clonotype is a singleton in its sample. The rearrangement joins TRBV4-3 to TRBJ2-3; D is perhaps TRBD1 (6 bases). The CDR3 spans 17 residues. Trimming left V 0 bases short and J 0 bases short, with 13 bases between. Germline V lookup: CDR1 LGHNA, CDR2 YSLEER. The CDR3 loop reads CASSQDSRGSSTDTQYF. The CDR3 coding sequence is TGCGCCAGCAGCCAAGATTCAAGGGGGTCAAGCACAGATACGCAGTATTTT.

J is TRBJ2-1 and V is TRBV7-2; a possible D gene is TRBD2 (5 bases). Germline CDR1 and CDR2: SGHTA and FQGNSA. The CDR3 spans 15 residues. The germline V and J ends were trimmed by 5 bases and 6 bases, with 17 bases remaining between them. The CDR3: CASSLTRPRTNEQFF. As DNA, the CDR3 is TGTGCCAGCAGCCTCACTAGGCCACGTACCAATGAGCAGTTCTTC.

The chain's CDR3 is CSVDWGRGNEQYF. The DNA of the CDR3 is TGCAGCGTTGATTGGGGCAGGGGAAACGAGCAGTACTTC. This chain uses TRBV29-1 with TRBJ2-7; possible D gene TRBD1, 6 bases. The V and J ends lost 3 bases and 5 bases respectively, with 14 bases between them. Germline V gene lookup returns CDR1 SQVTM and CDR2 ANQGSEA. The CDR3 contains 13 residues.

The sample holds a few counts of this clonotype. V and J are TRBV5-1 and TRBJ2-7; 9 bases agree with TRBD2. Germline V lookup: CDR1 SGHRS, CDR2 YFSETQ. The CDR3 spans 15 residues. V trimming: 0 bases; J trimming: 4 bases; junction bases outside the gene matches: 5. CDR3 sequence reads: CASSLGLADPYEQYF. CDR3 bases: TGCGCCAGCAGCTTGGGACTAGCGGACCCGTACGAGCAGTACTTC. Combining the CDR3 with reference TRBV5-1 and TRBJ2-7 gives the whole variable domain KAGVTQTPRYLIKTRGQQVTLSCSPISGHRSVSWYQQTPGQGLQFLFEYFSETQRNKGNFPGRFSGRQFSNSRSEMNVSTLELGDSALYLCASSLGLADPYEQYFGPGTRLTVT.

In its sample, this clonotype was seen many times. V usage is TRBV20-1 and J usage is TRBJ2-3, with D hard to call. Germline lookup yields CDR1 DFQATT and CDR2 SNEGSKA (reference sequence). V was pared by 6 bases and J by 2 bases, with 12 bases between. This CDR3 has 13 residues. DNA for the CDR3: TGCAGTGCCAAAGCGAGAAACACAGATACGCAGTATTTT. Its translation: CSAKARNTDTQYF.

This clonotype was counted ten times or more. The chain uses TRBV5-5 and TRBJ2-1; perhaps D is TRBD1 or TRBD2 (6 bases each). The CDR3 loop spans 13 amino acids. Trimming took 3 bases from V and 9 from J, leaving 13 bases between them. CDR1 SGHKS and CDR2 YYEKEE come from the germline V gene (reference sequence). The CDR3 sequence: CASSSPGAVEQFF. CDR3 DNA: TGTGCCAGCAGCTCCCCGGGGGCCGTTGAGCAGTTCTTC.

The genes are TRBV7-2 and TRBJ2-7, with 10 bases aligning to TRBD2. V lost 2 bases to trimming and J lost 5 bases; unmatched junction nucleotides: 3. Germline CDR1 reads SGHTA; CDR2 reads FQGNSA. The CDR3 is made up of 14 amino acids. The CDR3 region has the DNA TGTGCCAGCAGCTTAAAGGGACTAGCGCACGAGCAGTACTTC. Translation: CASSLKGLAHEQYF.

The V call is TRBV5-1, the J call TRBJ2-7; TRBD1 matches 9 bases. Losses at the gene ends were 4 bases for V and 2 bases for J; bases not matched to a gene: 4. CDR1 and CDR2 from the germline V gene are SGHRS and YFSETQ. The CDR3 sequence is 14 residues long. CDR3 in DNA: TGCGCCAGCAGCAACCGGGACAGGGCCTACGAGCAGTACTTC. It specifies CASSNRDRAYEQYF.

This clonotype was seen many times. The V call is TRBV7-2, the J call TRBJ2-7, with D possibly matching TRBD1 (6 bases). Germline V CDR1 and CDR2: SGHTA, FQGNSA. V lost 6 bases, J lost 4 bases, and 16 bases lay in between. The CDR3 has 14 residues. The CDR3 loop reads CASRRQATGYEQYF. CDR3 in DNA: TGTGCCAGCAGAAGACAGGCGACGGGGTACGAGCAGTACTTC. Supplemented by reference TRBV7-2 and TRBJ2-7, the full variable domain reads GAGVSQSPSNKVTEKGKDVELRCDPISGHTALYWYRQSLGQGLEFLIYFQGNSAPDKSGLPSDRFSAERTGGSVSTLTIQRTQQEDSAVYLCASRRQATGYEQYFGPGTRLTVT.

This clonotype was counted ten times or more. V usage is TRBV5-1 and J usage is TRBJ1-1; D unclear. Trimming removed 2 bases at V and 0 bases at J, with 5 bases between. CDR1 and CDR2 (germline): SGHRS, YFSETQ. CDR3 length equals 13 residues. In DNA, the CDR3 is TGCGCCAGCAGCTTTTCAGTGAACACTGAAGCTTTCTTT. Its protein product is CASSFSVNTEAFF.

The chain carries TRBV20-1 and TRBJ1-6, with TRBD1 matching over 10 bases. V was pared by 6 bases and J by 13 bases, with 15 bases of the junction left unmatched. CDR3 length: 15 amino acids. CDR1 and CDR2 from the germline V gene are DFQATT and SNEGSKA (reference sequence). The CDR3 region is CSAAPWGQGKNPLHF. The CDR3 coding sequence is TGCAGTGCCGCTCCTTGGGGACAGGGGAAGAATCCCCTCCACTTT.

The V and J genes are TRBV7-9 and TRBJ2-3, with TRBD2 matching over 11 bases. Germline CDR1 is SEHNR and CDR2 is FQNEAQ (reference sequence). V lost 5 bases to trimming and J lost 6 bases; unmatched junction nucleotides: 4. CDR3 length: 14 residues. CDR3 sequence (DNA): TGTGCCAGCAGCAAGGGACTAGCGGATGATACGCAGTATTTT. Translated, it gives CASSKGLADDTQYF.

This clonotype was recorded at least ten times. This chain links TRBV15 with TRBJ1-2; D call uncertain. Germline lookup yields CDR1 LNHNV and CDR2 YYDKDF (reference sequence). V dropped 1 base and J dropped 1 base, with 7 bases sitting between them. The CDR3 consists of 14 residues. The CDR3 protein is CATSRGGFNYGYTF. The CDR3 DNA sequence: TGTGCCACCAGCAGAGGCGGCTTTAACTATGGCTACACCTTC.

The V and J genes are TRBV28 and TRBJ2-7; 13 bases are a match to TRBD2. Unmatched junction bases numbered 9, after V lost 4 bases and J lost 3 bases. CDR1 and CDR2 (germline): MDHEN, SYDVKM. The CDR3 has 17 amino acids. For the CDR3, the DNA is TGTGCCAGCAGTTCCAGACTAGCGGGAGGTCTGGGCTACGAGCAGTACTTC. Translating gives CASSSRLAGGLGYEQYF.

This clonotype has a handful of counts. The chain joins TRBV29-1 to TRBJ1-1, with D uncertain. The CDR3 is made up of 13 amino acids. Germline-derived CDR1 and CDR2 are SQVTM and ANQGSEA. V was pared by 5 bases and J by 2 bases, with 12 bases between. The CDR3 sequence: CSVLGGPNTEAFF. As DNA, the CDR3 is TGCAGCGTTTTAGGTGGGCCAAACACTGAAGCTTTCTTT.